Sequencing of this T cell receptor beta chain was carried out in a study of T-cell reconstitution after alpha-beta-depleted transplantation in children. The CDR3 has 13 amino acids. CDR1 and CDR2 (germline): SGHTA, FQGNSA. V was cut by 5 bases and J by 5 bases, with 12 bases left in between. Unique molecular identifiers featured in how the TCRbeta library was prepared. TCRdb reprocessed the PCR reads with MiXCR, giving one entry per CDR3 protein. The sample includes 230,000 or so distinct CDR3 sequences, roughly a tenth of them seen just once. This clonotype was counted at least ten times. V and J are TRBV7-2 and TRBJ1-1; D is unresolved. The sample in question was PBMCs from the stem cell graft donor, obtained from the stem cell graft. The origin of this receptor is a human donor who donated a stem cell graft to a child with SCID. In DNA, the CDR3 is TGTGCCAGCAGCCCTCGGCGGGAAACTGAAGCTTTCTTT. Its translation is CASSPRRETEAFF.